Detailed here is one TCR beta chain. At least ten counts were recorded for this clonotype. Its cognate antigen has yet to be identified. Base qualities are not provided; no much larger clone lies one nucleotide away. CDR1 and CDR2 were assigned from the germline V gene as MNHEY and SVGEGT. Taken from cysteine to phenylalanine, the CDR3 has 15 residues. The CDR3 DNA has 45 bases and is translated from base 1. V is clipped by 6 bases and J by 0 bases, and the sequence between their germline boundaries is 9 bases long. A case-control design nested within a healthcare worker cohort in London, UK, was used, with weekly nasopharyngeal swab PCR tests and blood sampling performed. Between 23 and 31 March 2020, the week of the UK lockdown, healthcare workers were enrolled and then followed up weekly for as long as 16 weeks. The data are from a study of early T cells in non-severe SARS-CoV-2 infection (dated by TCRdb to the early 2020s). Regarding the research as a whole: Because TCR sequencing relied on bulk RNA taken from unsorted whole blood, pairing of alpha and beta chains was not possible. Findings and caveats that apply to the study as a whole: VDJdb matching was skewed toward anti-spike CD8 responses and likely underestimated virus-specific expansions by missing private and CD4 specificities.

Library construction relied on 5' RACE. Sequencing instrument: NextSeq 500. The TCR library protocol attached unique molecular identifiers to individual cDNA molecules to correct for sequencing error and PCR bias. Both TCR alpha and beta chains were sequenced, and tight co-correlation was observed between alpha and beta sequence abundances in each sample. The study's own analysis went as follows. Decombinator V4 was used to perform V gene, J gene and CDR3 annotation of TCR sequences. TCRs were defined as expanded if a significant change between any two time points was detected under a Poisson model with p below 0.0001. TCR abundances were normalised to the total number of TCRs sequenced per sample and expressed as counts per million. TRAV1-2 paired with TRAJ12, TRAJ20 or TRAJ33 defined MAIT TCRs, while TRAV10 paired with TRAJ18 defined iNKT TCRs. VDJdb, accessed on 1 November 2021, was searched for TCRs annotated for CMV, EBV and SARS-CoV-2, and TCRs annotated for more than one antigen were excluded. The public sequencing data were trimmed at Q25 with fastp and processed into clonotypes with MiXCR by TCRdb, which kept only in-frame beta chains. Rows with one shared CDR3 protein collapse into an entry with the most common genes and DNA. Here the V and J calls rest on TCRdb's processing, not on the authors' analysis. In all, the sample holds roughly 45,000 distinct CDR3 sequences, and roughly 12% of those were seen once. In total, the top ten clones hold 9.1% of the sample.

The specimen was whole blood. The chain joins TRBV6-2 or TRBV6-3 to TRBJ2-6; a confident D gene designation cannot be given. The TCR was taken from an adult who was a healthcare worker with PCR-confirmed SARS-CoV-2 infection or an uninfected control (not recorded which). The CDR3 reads CASSFSNSGANVLTF. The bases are TGTGCCAGCAGCTTCTCCAACTCTGGGGCCAACGTCCTGACTTTC.